This T cell receptor (beta chain) was sequenced for a study of blood T cell repertoires in COVID-19. Whole-study context: Sites across the United States, Italy and Spain contributed samples from acute and convalescent COVID-19. From T cells, B-cell-depleted T cells, or PBMCs came the material, which was cDNA or gDNA.

Authors' analysis steps: From reference gene primer amplification, estimates of nucleated cell counts were derived. The data were produced by immunoSEQ multiplex PCR, yet TCRdb's version contains in-frame clones alone and is incomplete. For V, J and clone size, that table is used; D and trimming come from the DNA. The sample lists approximately 220,000 clones, over 70% occurring once. V dropped 0 bases and J dropped 4 bases, with 13 bases sitting between them. This CDR3 spans 15 amino acids. Germline CDR1 SGDLS, CDR2 YYNGEE. The V call is TRBV9, the J call TRBJ2-5, with a tentative D call TRBD2 (5 bases). The sequence was collected from a man in his forties with acute or convalescent COVID-19. Sequenced: peripheral blood. CDR3 DNA: TGTGCCAGCAGCGTAGCGTCAAAGGGAGCAGAGACCCAGTACTTC. As protein: CASSVASKGAETQYF. Looking up the rest from reference TRBV9 and TRBJ2-5 gives the full variable domain: DSGVTQTPKHLITATGQRVTLRCSPRSGDLSVYWYQQSLDQGLQFLIQYYNGEERAKGNILERFSAQQFPDLHSELNLSSLELGDSALYFCASSVASKGAETQYFGPGTRLLVL.